This T cell receptor beta chain was documented in a study of response to subunit inactivated influenza vaccine. TCRdb analysed the RT-PCR reads with MiXCR anew, one entry per CDR3 protein. Among around 470,000 distinct CDR3 sequences listed, more than 7% were seen once. This clonotype appeared a few times. The CDR3 contains 16 residues. J lost 2 bases, V lost 5 bases, and 7 bases had no gene match. Germline loops: CDR1 SGHRS, CDR2 YFSETQ. Sequenced here: PBMCs from blood, sampled around 25 months after vaccination. The TCR was taken from a man aged 50 to 75 who received an inactivated influenza vaccine. The V gene is TRBV5-1, the J gene TRBJ1-4; TRBD1 agrees at 9 bases. The CDR3 here is CASSNTGGPTNEKLFF. In DNA form, the CDR3 reads TGCGCCAGCAGTAACACAGGGGGCCCGACTAATGAAAAACTGTTTTTT.